A selection of T cell receptor beta chains follows, all from one sample in a study of blood T cells in healthy people across ages. TCRdb re-analysed the 5' RACE reads in MiXCR, keeping a single row per CDR3 protein. Of fewer than 2,000,000 distinct CDR3 sequences detected, roughly 30% appear once; the ten largest clones hold around 10%. Sample: blood. These receptors came from a woman aged 25 to 45 in good health. Each CDR3 is given with its conserved first and last residue. The order of the fields is D gene, CDR3 length, J gene, clone size, V gene, CDR3 protein, CDR3 DNA. The D gene is left open where the match is weak. Size is stated for part of the rows, as once, few or many counts, or as a class when the clone is expanded.

d_call: TRBD1
cdr3_length: 15
j_call: TRBJ1-5
clone_size: .
v_call: TRBV12-3/TRBV12-4
cdr3_aa: CASSLGNRGYQPQHF
cdr3_nt: TGTGCCAGCAGTTTGGGGAACAGGGGGTATCAGCCCCAGCATTTT

d_call: .
cdr3_length: 12
j_call: TRBJ2-5
clone_size: .
v_call: TRBV29-1
cdr3_aa: CGGNDPEETQYF
cdr3_nt: TGCGGAGGGAACGATCCCGAAGAGACCCAGTACTTC

d_call: .
cdr3_length: 15
j_call: TRBJ1-2
clone_size: .
v_call: TRBV20-1
cdr3_aa: CSADTRDTANYGYTF
cdr3_nt: TGCAGTGCCGACACCAGGGACACAGCTAACTATGGCTACACCTTC

d_call: .
cdr3_length: 15
j_call: TRBJ1-2
clone_size: once
v_call: TRBV5-6
cdr3_aa: CASSLVLEEKYGYTF
cdr3_nt: TGTGCCAGCAGCTTGGTTCTCGAGGAGAAATATGGCTACACCTTC

d_call: .
cdr3_length: 15
j_call: TRBJ1-2
clone_size: .
v_call: TRBV7-9
cdr3_aa: CASSLWTGSNYGYTF
cdr3_nt: TGTGCCAGCAGCTTATGGACCGGCTCTAACTATGGCTACACCTTC

d_call: TRBD2
cdr3_length: 15
j_call: TRBJ2-5
clone_size: .
v_call: TRBV27
cdr3_aa: CASSEGTSGRETQYF
cdr3_nt: TGTGCCAGCAGTGAAGGGACTAGCGGGAGGGAGACCCAGTACTTC

d_call: TRBD2
cdr3_length: 16
j_call: TRBJ2-1
clone_size: few
v_call: TRBV19
cdr3_aa: CASSNDEGLVNNEQFF
cdr3_nt: TGTGCCAGTAGTAACGACGAGGGACTAGTCAACAATGAGCAGTTCTTC

d_call: TRBD2
cdr3_length: 18
j_call: TRBJ2-3
clone_size: .
v_call: TRBV7-2
cdr3_aa: CASSLVGTSGDSTDTQYF
cdr3_nt: TGTGCCAGCAGCTTAGTAGGGACTAGCGGGGACAGCACAGATACGCAGTATTTT

d_call: TRBD2
cdr3_length: 14
j_call: TRBJ2-4
clone_size: few
v_call: TRBV12-3/TRBV12-4
cdr3_aa: CASTTGLGSNIQYF
cdr3_nt: TGTGCCAGCACTACGGGACTAGGGTCAAACATTCAGTACTTC

d_call: TRBD2
cdr3_length: 15
j_call: TRBJ2-1
clone_size: .
v_call: TRBV5-1
cdr3_aa: CASSLRGTSGDEQFF
cdr3_nt: TGCGCCAGCAGCTTGAGGGGGACTAGCGGGGATGAGCAGTTCTTC